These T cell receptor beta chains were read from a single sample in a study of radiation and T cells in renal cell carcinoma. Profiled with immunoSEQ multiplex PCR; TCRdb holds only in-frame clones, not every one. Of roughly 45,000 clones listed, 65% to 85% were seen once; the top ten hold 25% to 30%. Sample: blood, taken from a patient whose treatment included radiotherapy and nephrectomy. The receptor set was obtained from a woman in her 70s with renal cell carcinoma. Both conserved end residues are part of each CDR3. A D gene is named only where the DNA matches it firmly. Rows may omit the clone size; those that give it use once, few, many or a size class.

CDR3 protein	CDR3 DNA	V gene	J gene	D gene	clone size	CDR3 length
CASSSRGLQGGQPQHF	TGTGCCAGCAGCTCCCGAGGGCTGCAGGGCGGTCAGCCCCAGCATTTT	TRBV9	TRBJ1-5	.	.	16
CASSLAGRAYGYTF	TGTGCCAGCAGCTTAGCCGGCAGGGCCTATGGCTACACCTTC	TRBV7-9	TRBJ1-2	.	.	14
CARRVGGSSYEQYF	TGTGCCAGACGGGTTGGCGGTAGCTCCTACGAGCAGTACTTC	TRBV2	TRBJ2-7	.	once	14
CASSLRTGELFF	TGTGCCAGCTCCTTGAGGACCGGGGAGCTGTTTTTT	TRBV18	TRBJ2-2	.	once	12
CATSRQSGGVLNEQFF	TGTGCCACCAGCAGACAGAGCGGGGGGGTTTTAAATGAGCAGTTCTTC	TRBV15	TRBJ2-1	TRBD2	.	16
CASSGWDTGELFF	TGTGCCAGCAGCGGCTGGGACACCGGGGAGCTGTTTTTT	TRBV14	TRBJ2-2	.	.	13
CASSLDSFGTEAFF	TGTGCCAGCAGCTTAGATTCTTTTGGGACAGAAGCTTTCTTT	TRBV7-6	TRBJ1-1	.	.	14
CASSPGTGPNEQYF	TGTGCCAGTAGTCCAGGGACAGGGCCCAACGAGCAGTACTTC	TRBV19	TRBJ2-7	TRBD1	.	14
CAWSRWEGLKETQYF	TGTGCCTGGAGTCGGTGGGAGGGCCTTAAGGAGACCCAGTACTTC	TRBV30	TRBJ2-5	TRBD2	once	15
CASAPGQGSNQPQHF	TGTGCCAGCGCACCGGGACAGGGGAGCAATCAGCCCCAGCATTTT	TRBV2	TRBJ1-5	TRBD1	.	15
CASSRGQLNTEAFF	TGCGCCAGCAGCCGAGGACAGTTGAACACTGAAGCTTTCTTT	TRBV4-1	TRBJ1-1	.	few	14
CASSLHTGNQETQYF	TGCGCCAGCAGCCTACACACAGGGAATCAAGAGACCCAGTACTTC	TRBV5-1	TRBJ2-5	.	few	15
CASSMGQGTTGELFF	TGTGCCAGCAGCATGGGACAGGGAACCACCGGGGAGCTGTTTTTT	TRBV5-4	TRBJ2-2	TRBD1	.	15
CASSFGTGTGTGELFF	TGTGCCAGCAGCTTCGGGACGGGAACGGGGACCGGGGAGCTGTTTTTT	TRBV7-8	TRBJ2-2	.	.	16
CASSVSSSVFSEQYF	TGTGCCAGCAGCGTGTCCTCTAGCGTCTTTTCCGAGCAGTACTTC	TRBV9	TRBJ2-7	.	.	15
CATSRDREIYNEQFF	TGTGCCACCAGCAGAGACAGGGAGATCTACAATGAGCAGTTCTTC	TRBV15	TRBJ2-1	.	.	15
CASSLVGTGYNEQFF	TGCGCCAGCAGCTTGGTGGGGACGGGCTACAATGAGCAGTTCTTC	TRBV5-1	TRBJ2-1	.	.	15
CASSPRTPINTEAFF	TGTGCCAGCAGCCCTCGGACTCCAATCAACACTGAAGCTTTCTTT	TRBV9	TRBJ1-1	.	few	15
CASSGTGDDYGYTF	TGCGCCAGCAGCGGAACAGGGGATGACTATGGCTACACCTTC	TRBV5-1	TRBJ1-2	TRBD1	.	14
CASSLDGGSTDTQYF	TGTGCCAGCAGTTTAGATGGGGGAAGCACAGATACGCAGTATTTT	TRBV27	TRBJ2-3	.	.	15
CASSFLRGREETQYF	TGTGCCAGCAGCTTTTTGCGGGGGCGGGAGGAGACCCAGTACTTC	TRBV11-1	TRBJ2-5	.	.	15
CASSPGGGNGELFF	TGCGCCAGCAGCCCTGGAGGTGGGAACGGGGAGCTGTTTTTT	TRBV5-1	TRBJ2-2	.	.	14
CASSFSLAGNIQYF	TGTGCCAGCAGCTTCTCGCTAGCGGGCAACATTCAGTACTTC	TRBV11-2	TRBJ2-4	TRBD2	.	14
CASSGQTAYNEQFF	TGTGCCAGCAGTGGCCAGACAGCCTACAATGAGCAGTTCTTC	TRBV6-1	TRBJ2-1	.	.	14
CASRPPGAKGGYTF	TGTGCCAGCAGGCCTCCGGGGGCGAAAGGGGGCTACACCTTC	TRBV6-5	TRBJ1-2	.	.	14
CATSEDSYSYNSPLHF	TGTGCCACCAGCGAAGACAGTTACTCCTATAATTCACCCCTCCACTTT	TRBV15	TRBJ1-6	.	few	16
CASSFNLNTEAFF	TGTGCCAGCAGCTTCAATCTGAACACTGAAGCTTTCTTT	TRBV11-3	TRBJ1-1	.	.	13
CASSLVGTGTSGANVLTF	TGCGCCAGCAGCTTGGTAGGGACAGGGACGTCTGGGGCCAACGTCCTGACTTTC	TRBV5-1	TRBJ2-6	TRBD1	.	18
CSVEDAGAGYGYTF	TGCAGCGTTGAAGATGCGGGGGCCGGCTATGGCTACACCTTC	TRBV29-1	TRBJ1-2	.	.	14
CASSDVAGGAQYF	TGTGCCAGCAGTGATGTAGCGGGAGGGGCCCAGTACTTC	TRBV6-4	TRBJ2-5	TRBD2	.	13
CASSYDRWSTEAFF	TGTGCCAGCAGTTATGACAGGTGGTCGACTGAAGCTTTCTTT	TRBV11-1	TRBJ1-1	.	.	14
CASSLAAGLAKNIQYF	TGCGCCAGCAGCTTGGCCGCAGGGCTAGCCAAAAACATTCAGTACTTC	TRBV5-1	TRBJ2-4	.	.	16
CASSERQTQDFRNIQYF	TGTGCCAGCAGTGAAAGGCAGACCCAGGATTTTAGAAACATTCAGTACTTC	TRBV2	TRBJ2-4	.	.	17
CASSPSGAQYF	TGTGCCAGCAGCCCATCCGGGGCCCAGTACTTC	TRBV7-2	TRBJ2-5	.	once	11
CASSLGSSYEQYF	TGTGCCAGCAGCCTAGGGTCCTCCTACGAGCAGTACTTC	TRBV5-6	TRBJ2-7	.	.	13
CASSVAGGGHGYTF	TGTGCCAGCAGCGTAGCAGGAGGGGGCCATGGCTACACCTTC	TRBV9	TRBJ1-2	TRBD1	.	14
CASSLVKGLGTADTQYF	TGTGCCAGCAGCTTGGTTAAGGGGTTGGGCACGGCAGATACGCAGTATTTT	TRBV13	TRBJ2-3	.	.	17
CASSVGGGVYNEQFF	TGTGCCAGCAGCGTAGGTGGGGGCGTTTACAATGAGCAGTTCTTC	TRBV9	TRBJ2-1	.	.	15
CASRSRGGLTGELFF	TGTGCCAGCAGATCGCGGGGGGGCCTAACCGGGGAGCTGTTTTTT	TRBV6-1	TRBJ2-2	TRBD2	.	15
CASTPGTENTEAFF	TGTGCCAGTACACCCGGGACTGAGAACACTGAAGCTTTCTTT	TRBV19	TRBJ1-1	.	.	14
CASSITSGSSGANVLTF	TGTGCCAGCAGCATTACTAGCGGGAGTTCTGGGGCCAACGTCCTGACTTTC	TRBV7-9	TRBJ2-6	TRBD2	.	17
CAISQGYTEAFF	TGTGCCATTTCGCAGGGATACACTGAAGCTTTCTTT	TRBV10-3	TRBJ1-1	.	medium-sized	12
CASSFRGLAGTEQYF	TGTGCCAGCAGCTTCCGGGGGCTAGCGGGAACCGAGCAGTACTTC	TRBV5-6	TRBJ2-7	TRBD2	.	15
CASSQAAQANYGYTF	TGTGCCAGCAGCCAGGCAGCTCAAGCTAACTATGGCTACACCTTC	TRBV14	TRBJ1-2	.	once	15
CASRGASSPLHF	TGTGCCAGCAGAGGGGCGAGTTCACCCCTCCACTTT	TRBV6-1	TRBJ1-6	.	.	12
CASSVGASGGRTDTQYF	TGTGCCAGCAGCGTAGGTGCTAGCGGGGGGAGAACAGATACGCAGTATTTT	TRBV9	TRBJ2-3	TRBD2	.	17
CASSPSASRSYEQYF	TGTGCCAGCAGCCCCTCGGCCAGTCGATCCTACGAGCAGTACTTC	TRBV6-5	TRBJ2-7	.	.	15
CASSLGATLLRQETQYF	TGTGCCAGCAGCTTAGGGGCTACTCTGCTTAGGCAAGAGACCCAGTACTTC	TRBV7-2	TRBJ2-5	.	.	17
CASSPNSGVGETQYF	TGTGCCAGCAGCCCCAATAGCGGGGTGGGAGAGACCCAGTACTTC	TRBV14	TRBJ2-5	TRBD2	.	15
CASSNHRGRGSYEQYF	TGTGCCAGCAGCAACCACAGGGGGCGCGGGTCCTACGAGCAGTACTTC	TRBV21-1	TRBJ2-7	.	.	16